The subject of this entry is one T cell receptor beta chain. TCRdb's table, derived via immunoSEQ multiplex PCR, lists solely in-frame clones and lacks some. The sample carries approximately 280,000 clones, around 88% recorded once. The data belong to a study of blood T cell repertoires in COVID-19. Study details: The samples span acute and convalescent COVID-19 from the United States, Italy and Spain. The cDNA or gDNA used as material had been derived from T cells, B-cell-depleted T cells, or PBMCs.

The CDR3 runs to 16 residues. CDR1 is SGHNT, CDR2 YYREEE, per germline (reference sequence). Unmatched junction bases numbered 5, after V lost 0 bases and J lost 3 bases. The chain links TRBV5-4 to TRBJ2-5, with TRBD1 matching over 10 bases. The sequence derives from a man aged 35 to 55 with acute or convalescent COVID-19. The sequenced sample was peripheral blood. CDR3 sequence: CASSLGTGGNKETQYF. The CDR3 coding sequence is TGTGCCAGCAGCTTGGGGACAGGGGGTAATAAAGAGACCCAGTACTTC.